A single sample gave rise to the 9 T cell receptor beta chains below, sequenced in a study of T cell changes during pregnancy in multiple sclerosis. Produced via immunoSEQ multiplex PCR; TCRdb's table is partial and in-frame only. The repertoire holds about 50,000 clones, with approximately 90% as singletons. The specimen comprised CD4+ T cells from peripheral blood mononuclear cells, sampled after pregnancy. The receptor set was obtained from a female donor with multiple sclerosis, enrolled in a pregnancy study.

The CDR3: CASSRTGQGAQYF. DNA of the CDR3: TGTGCCAGCAGCCGGACGGGGCAGGGGGCTCAGTACTTC. This chain connects TRBV6-5 to TRBJ2-4; 8 bases are shared with TRBD1. Germline loops: CDR1 MNHEY, CDR2 SVGAGI. The CDR3 length is 13 residues. With 6 bases clipped from V and 12 bases from J, the junction kept 10 bases outside the gene matches.

The chain joins TRBV29-1 to TRBJ2-3; D perhaps matches TRBD1 (6 bases). CDR1 is SQVTM, CDR2 ANQGSEA, per germline. The CDR3 loop spans 14 amino acids. Trimming cost V 7 bases and J 3 bases, with 17 bases left between them. Here the CDR3 reads CSARVGAGTDTQYF. CDR3 nucleotide sequence: TGCAGCGCCAGGGTGGGGGCCGGGACAGATACGCAGTATTTT.

This sequence joins TRBV9 and TRBJ2-3; D perhaps matches TRBD2 (6 bases). The CDR3 consists of 15 residues. The V end was cut by 7 bases, the J end by 3 bases, with 18 bases between. Germline-derived CDR1 and CDR2 are SGDLS and YYNGEE. The CDR3 DNA is TGTGCCAGCGGCAAGGGACTTTTGGGAACAGATACGCAGTATTTT. Translated: CASGKGLLGTDTQYF.

This clone was observed once. The genes are TRBV29-1 and TRBJ2-3; TRBD2 aligns across 7 bases. The CDR3 loop spans 14 amino acids. CDR1 and CDR2 from the germline V gene are SQVTM and ANQGSEA. V was clipped by 4 bases and J by 0 bases; unmatched bases: 4. The CDR3 protein is CSVAASGSTDTQYF. CDR3 sequence (DNA): TGCAGCGTTGCGGCTAGCGGAAGCACAGATACGCAGTATTTT.

The J gene is TRBJ1-2, the V gene TRBV10-3, with 10 bases identical to TRBD1. The J segment lost 7 bases and the V segment lost 5 bases, leaving 7 bases of the junction unmatched. Germline V lookup: CDR1 ENHRY, CDR2 SYGVKD. This CDR3 contains 14 residues. The DNA of the CDR3 is TGTGCCATCAGTCCGGGACAGGGGTTGAGTGGCTACACCTTC. This encodes CAISPGQGLSGYTF.

The V gene is TRBV5-1, the J gene TRBJ1-5, with a tentative D call TRBD1 (5 bases). The V and J ends lost 0 bases and 9 bases respectively, with 10 bases between them. Per the germline V gene, CDR1 is SGHRS and CDR2 is YFSETQ. CDR3 length equals 13 residues. CDR3: CASSLDGQGPQHF. The CDR3, as DNA: TGCGCCAGCAGCTTGGACGGTCAGGGGCCCCAGCATTTT.

The V call is TRBV5-1, the J call TRBJ2-3, with TRBD2 as a possible D gene (5 bases). The germline V gene has CDR1 SGHRS and CDR2 YFSETQ. The length of the CDR3 is 12 residues. The V end lost 5 bases, the J end lost 4 bases, and 8 bases lay between the germline ends. CDR3 loop: CASRLAADTQYF. The CDR3 DNA follows: TGCGCCAGCAGGCTAGCCGCAGATACGCAGTATTTT.

The rearrangement links TRBV28 to TRBJ2-7; D is possibly TRBD2 (6 bases). Germline loops: CDR1 MDHEN, CDR2 SYDVKM. Trimming left V 3 bases short and J 3 bases short, with 12 bases between. The CDR3 consists of 14 residues. CDR3 region: CASSFGGVGYEQYF. The CDR3 bases are TGTGCCAGCAGTTTTGGAGGGGTGGGCTACGAGCAGTACTTC. The whole variable domain, remainder taken from reference TRBV28 and TRBJ2-7, is DVKVTQSSRYLVKRTGEKVFLECVQDMDHENMFWYRQDPGLGLRLIYFSYDVKMKEKGDIPEGYSVSREKKERFSLILESASTNQTSMYLCASSFGGVGYEQYFGPGTRLTVT.

The rearrangement uses TRBV28 and TRBJ2-7, with D perhaps TRBD1 (5 bases). Germline CDR1 is MDHEN and CDR2 is SYDVKM. V was trimmed by 1 base and J by 4 bases, leaving 26 bases between them. The CDR3 runs 19 residues. CDR3 sequence: CASSLLYPIYQGKPYEQYF. The CDR3 DNA reads TGTGCCAGCAGTTTATTGTATCCGATATATCAGGGTAAGCCTTACGAGCAGTACTTC.